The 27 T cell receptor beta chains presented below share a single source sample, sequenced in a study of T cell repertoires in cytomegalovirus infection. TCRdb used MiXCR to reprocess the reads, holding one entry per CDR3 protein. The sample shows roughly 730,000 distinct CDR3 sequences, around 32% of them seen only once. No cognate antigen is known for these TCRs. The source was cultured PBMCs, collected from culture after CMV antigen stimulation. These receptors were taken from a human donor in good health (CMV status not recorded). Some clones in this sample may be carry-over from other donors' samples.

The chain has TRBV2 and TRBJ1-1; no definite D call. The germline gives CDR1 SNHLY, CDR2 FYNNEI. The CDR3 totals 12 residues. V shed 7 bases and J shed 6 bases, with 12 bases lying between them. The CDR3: CASNSIGAEAFF. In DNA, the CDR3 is TGTGCCAGCAACAGCATTGGCGCTGAAGCTTTCTTT. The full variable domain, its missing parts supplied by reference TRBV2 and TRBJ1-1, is EPEVTQTPSHQVTQMGQEVILRCVPISNHLYFYWYRQILGQKVEFLVSFYNNEISEKSEIFDDQFSVERPDGSNFTLKIRSTKLEDSAMYFCASNSIGAEAFFGQGTRLTVV.

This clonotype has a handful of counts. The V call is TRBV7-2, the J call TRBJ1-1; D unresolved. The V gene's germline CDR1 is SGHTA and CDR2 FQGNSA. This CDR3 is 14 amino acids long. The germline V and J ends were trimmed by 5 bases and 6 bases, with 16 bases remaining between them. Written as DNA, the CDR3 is TGTGCCAGCAGCCTAATCACGGGGTCTTCTGAAGCTTTCTTT. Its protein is CASSLITGSSEAFF.

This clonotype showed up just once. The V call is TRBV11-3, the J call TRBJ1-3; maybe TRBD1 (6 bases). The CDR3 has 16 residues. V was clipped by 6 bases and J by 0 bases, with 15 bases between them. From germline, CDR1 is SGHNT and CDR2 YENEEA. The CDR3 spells CASRFPGDNSGNTIYF. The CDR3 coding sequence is TGTGCCAGCAGATTCCCCGGGGACAACTCTGGAAACACCATATATTTT.

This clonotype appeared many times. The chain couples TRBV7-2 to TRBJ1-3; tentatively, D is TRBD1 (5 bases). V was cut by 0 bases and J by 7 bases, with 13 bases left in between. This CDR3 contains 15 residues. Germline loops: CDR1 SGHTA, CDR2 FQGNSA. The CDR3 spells CASSLARGVSNTIYF. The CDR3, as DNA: TGTGCCAGCAGCTTAGCGCGAGGGGTTTCGAACACCATATATTTT.

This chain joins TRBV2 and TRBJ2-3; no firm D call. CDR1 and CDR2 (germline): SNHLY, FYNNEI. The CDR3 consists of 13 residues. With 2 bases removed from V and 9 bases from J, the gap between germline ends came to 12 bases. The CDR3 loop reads CASSEYVAETQYF. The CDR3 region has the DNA TGTGCCAGCAGTGAATATGTCGCGGAAACGCAGTATTTT.

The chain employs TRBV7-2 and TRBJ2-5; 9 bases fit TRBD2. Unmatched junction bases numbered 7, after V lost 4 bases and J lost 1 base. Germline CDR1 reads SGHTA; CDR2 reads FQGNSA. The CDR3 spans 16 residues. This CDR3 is CASSSHLTSGQETQYF. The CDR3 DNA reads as TGTGCCAGCAGCTCACATTTGACTAGCGGCCAAGAGACCCAGTACTTC.

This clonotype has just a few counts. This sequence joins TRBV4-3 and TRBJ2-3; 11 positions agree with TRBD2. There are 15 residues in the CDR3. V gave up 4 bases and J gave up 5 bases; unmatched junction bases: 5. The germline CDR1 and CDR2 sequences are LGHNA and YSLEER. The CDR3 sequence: CASSRRGLAGDTQYF. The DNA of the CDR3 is TGCGCCAGCAGCCGCCGAGGACTAGCGGGAGATACGCAGTATTTT.

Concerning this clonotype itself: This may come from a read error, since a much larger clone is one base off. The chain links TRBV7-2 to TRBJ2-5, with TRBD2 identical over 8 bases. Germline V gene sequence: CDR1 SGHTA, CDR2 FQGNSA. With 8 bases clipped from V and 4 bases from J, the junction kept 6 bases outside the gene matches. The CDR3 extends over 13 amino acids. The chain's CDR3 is CASEELAAETQYF. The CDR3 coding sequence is TGTGCCAGCGAGGAACTAGCGGCAGAGACCCAGTACTTC.

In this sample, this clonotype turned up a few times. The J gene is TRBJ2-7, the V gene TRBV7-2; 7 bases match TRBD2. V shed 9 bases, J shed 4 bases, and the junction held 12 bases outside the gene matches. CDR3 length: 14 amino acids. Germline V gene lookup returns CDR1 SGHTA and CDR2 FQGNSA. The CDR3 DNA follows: TGTGCCAGTACGGGGAGGGAGGGCAGATACGAGCAGTACTTC. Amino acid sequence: CASTGREGRYEQYF.

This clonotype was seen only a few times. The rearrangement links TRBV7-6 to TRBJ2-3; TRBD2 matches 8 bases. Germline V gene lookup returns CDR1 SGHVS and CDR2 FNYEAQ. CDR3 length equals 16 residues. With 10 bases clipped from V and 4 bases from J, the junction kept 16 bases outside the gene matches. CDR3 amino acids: CATTPRVAGPSDTQYF. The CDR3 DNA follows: TGTGCCACCACCCCCAGGGTAGCGGGGCCGTCAGATACGCAGTATTTT.

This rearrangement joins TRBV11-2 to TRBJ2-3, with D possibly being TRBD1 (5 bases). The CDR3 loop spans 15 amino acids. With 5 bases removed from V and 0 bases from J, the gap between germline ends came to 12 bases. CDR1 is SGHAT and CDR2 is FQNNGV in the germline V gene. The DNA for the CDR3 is TGTGCCAGCAGCAAAACAGGTCCCAGCACAGATACGCAGTATTTT. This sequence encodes CASSKTGPSTDTQYF.

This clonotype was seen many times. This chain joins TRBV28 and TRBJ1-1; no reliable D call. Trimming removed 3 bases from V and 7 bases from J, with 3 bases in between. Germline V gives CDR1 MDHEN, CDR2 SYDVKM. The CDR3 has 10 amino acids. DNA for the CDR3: TGTGCCAGCAGTTTGGGTGAAGCTTTCTTT. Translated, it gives CASSLGEAFF.

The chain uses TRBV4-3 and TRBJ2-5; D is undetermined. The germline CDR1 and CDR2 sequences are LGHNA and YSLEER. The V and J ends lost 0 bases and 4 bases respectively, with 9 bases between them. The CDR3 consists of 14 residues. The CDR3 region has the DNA TGCGCCAGCAGCCAAGATCGGTGGGTAGAGACCCAGTACTTC. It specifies CASSQDRWVETQYF.

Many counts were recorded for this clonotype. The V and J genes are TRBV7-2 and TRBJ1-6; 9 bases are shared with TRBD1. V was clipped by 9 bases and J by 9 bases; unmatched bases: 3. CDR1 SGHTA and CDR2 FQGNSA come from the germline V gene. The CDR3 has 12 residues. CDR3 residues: CASTGGSSPLHF. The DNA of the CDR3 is TGTGCCAGTACAGGGGGCAGTTCACCCCTCCACTTT. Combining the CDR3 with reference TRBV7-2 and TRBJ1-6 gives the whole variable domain GAGVSQSPSNKVTEKGKDVELRCDPISGHTALYWYRQSLGQGLEFLIYFQGNSAPDKSGLPSDRFSAERTGGSVSTLTIQRTQQEDSAVYLCASTGGSSPLHFGNGTRLTVT.

CDR3 region: CSAAGTTTDTQYF. DNA for the CDR3: TGCAGCGCCGCCGGGACAACCACAGATACGCAGTATTTT. The rearrangement uses TRBV29-1 and TRBJ2-3; weak D call: TRBD1 (6 bases). Trimming took off 7 bases at V and 2 bases at J, with 13 bases between the two ends. This CDR3 region has 13 residues. In germline, CDR1 is SQVTM, CDR2 ANQGSEA.

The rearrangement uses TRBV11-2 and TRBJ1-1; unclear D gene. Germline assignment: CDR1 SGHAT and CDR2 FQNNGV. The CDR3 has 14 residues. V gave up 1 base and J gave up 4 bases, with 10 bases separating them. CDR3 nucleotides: TGTGCCAGCAGCTTAGGAGGATATGGCACTGAAGCTTTCTTT. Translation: CASSLGGYGTEAFF.

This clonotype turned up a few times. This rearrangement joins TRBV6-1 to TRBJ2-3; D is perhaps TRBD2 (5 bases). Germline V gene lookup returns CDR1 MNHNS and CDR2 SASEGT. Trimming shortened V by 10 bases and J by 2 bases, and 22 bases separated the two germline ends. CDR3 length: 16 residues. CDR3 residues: CATSRILGGITDTQYF. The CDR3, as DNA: TGTGCCACCTCGCGGATTTTAGGAGGTATCACAGATACGCAGTATTTT.

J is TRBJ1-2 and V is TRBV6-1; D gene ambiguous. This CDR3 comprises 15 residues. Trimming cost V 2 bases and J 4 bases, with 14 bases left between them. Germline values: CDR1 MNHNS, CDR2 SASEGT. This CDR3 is CASSENGGLIYGYTF. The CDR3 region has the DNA TGTGCCAGCAGTGAAAATGGAGGCCTAATCTATGGCTACACCTTC.

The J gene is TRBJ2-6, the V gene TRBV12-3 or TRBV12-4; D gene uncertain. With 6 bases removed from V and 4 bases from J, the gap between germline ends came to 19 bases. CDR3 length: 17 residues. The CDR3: CASSPLTGLGGANVLTF. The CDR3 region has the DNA TGTGCCAGCAGCCCATTGACCGGCTTGGGAGGGGCCAACGTCCTGACTTTC.

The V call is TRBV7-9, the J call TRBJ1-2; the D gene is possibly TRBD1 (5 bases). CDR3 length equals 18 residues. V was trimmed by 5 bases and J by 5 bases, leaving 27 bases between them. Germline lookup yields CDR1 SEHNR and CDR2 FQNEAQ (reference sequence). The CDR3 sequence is CASSGAGTGRDPPYGYTF. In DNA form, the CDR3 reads TGTGCCAGCAGCGGAGCTGGGACCGGCCGGGATCCACCTTATGGCTACACCTTC.

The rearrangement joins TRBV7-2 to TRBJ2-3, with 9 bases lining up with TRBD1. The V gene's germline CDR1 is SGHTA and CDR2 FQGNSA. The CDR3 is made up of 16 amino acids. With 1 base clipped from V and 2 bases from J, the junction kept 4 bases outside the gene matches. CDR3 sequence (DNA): TGTGCCAGCAGCTTAGGTGGGACAGGGTCCACAGATACGCAGTATTTT. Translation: CASSLGGTGSTDTQYF.

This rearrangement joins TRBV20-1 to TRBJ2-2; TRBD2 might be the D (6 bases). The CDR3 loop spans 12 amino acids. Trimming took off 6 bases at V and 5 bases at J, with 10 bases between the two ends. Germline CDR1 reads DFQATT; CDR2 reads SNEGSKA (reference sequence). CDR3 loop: CSALGLTGELFF. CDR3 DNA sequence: TGCAGTGCCCTGGGACTGACCGGGGAGCTGTTTTTT.

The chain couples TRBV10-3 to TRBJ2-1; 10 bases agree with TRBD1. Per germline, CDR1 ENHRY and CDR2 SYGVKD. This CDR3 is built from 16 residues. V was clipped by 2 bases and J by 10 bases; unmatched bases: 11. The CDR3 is CAISETGTGAGEEQFF. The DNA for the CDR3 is TGTGCCATCAGTGAGACCGGGACAGGGGCGGGGGAGGAGCAGTTCTTC.

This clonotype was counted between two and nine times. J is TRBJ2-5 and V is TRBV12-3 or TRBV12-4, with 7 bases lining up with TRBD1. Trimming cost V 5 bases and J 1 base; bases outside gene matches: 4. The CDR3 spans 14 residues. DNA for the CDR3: TGTGCCAGCAGTCAACGGACAGGCCAAGAGACCCAGTACTTC. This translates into CASSQRTGQETQYF.

The chain's CDR3 is CSAREGGPGFGTQYF. DNA of the CDR3: TGCAGTGCTAGAGAGGGGGGGCCGGGGTTCGGGACGCAGTATTTT. The genes are TRBV20-1 and TRBJ2-3; tentatively, D is TRBD2 (7 bases). Germline V gene sequence: CDR1 DFQATT, CDR2 SNEGSKA (reference sequence). This CDR3 spans 15 amino acids. V was cut by 0 bases and J by 9 bases, with 19 bases left in between.

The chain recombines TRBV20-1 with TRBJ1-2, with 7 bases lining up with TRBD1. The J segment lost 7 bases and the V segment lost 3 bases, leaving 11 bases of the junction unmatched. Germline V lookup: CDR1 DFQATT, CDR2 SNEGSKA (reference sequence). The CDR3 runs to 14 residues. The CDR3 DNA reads TGCAGTGCTAGGACAGGGTCTTGGGATGGTGGCTACACCTTC. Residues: CSARTGSWDGGYTF.

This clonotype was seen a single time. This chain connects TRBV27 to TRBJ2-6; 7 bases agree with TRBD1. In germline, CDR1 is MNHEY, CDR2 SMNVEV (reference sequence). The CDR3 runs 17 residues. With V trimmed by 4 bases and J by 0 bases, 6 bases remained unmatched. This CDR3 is CASSWTGLSSGANVLTF. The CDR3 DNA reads TGTGCCAGCAGTTGGACAGGATTAAGCTCTGGGGCCAACGTCCTGACTTTC.